This T cell receptor beta chain stems from a study of T cell clonality in common variable immunodeficiency. Study-level points and caveats: CVID subjects had higher TCRbeta clonality than healthy controls, most marked in about a third. CVID subjects shared fewer TCRbeta clones than healthy controls did.

This clone was recorded at least ten times. What it recognizes is unknown. The read comes to an end 3 residues before the CDR3 does, leaving the germline J gene to fill in the end. Here immunoSEQ multiplex PCR was the method, and the copy in TCRdb shows in-frame clones only, minus some. The sample yields 35,000 or so clones, without any singletons. Most patients and controls had Caucasian heritage. In germline, CDR1 is GTSNPN, CDR2 SVGIG (reference sequence). The CDR3 contains 16 residues. The sequenced sample was peripheral blood mononuclear cells. The chain employs TRBV30 and TRBJ1-3; maybe TRBD1 (6 bases). This receptor was taken from a person between 18 and 69 years old in good health. The CDR3 bases that were read are TGTGCGGTGAGCCAGGGGCACCTTTCCTCTGGAAACACC. It translates to CAVSQGHLSSGNT. The full CDR3 is CAVSQGHLSSGNTIYF.